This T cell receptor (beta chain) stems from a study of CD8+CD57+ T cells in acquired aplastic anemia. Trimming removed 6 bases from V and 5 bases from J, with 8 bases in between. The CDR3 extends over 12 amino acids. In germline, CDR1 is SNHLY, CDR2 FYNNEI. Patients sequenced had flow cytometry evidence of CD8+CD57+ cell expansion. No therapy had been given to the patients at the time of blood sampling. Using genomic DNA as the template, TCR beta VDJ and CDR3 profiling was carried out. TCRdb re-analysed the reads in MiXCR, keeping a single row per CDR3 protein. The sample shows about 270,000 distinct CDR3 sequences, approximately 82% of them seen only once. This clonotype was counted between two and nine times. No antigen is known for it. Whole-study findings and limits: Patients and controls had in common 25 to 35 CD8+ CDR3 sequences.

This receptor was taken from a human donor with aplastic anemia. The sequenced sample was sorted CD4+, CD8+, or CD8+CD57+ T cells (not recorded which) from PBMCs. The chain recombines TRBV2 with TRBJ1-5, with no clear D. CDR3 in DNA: TGTGCCAGCAGCCATCGCGATCAGCCCCAGCATTTT. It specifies CASSHRDQPQHF.